The present TCR beta chain was sequenced within a study of tumour-infiltrating T cells in Burkitt lymphoma. Study-wide background: Patients covered every epidemiological subtype of Burkitt lymphoma. Repertoire clonality predicted overall and progression-free survival.

Study results and limitations: Several public clonotypes recurred in numerous Burkitt lymphoma patients.

Profiled with immunoSEQ multiplex PCR; TCRdb holds only in-frame clones, not every one. The sample holds 46,000 or so clones, less than 40% seen once. This clone was detected only a few times. Antigen: not known. The germline V gene encodes CDR1 MNHEY and CDR2 SVGAGI. The V gene lost 8 bases and the J gene lost 7 bases, with 21 bases spanning the gap. CDR3 length equals 15 residues. The genes are TRBV6-5 and TRBJ1-5, with D perhaps TRBD1 (5 bases). The receptor was isolated from a human donor with Burkitt lymphoma. Sample: tumor tissue. The CDR3 region is CASSPGLRTIQPQHF. The CDR3, as DNA: TGTGCCAGCTCACCGGGACTCCGGACTATCCAGCCCCAGCATTTT.